These T cell receptor beta chains were read from a single sample in a study of cytomegalovirus exposure and HLA in healthy donors. Libraries were prepared by immunoSEQ multiplex PCR; TCRdb keeps only in-frame clonotypes and omits some of them. This sample has some 250,000 clones, with 82% found just once. Sequenced input: PBMCs. The receptors come from a woman between 40 and 55 years old in good health and CMV-seropositive. The CDR3 runs from the conserved cysteine through the conserved F or W. Clone size is given for some rows only: seen once, a few or many times, or a class if the clone is expanded.

abundance,v_gene,CDR3aa
.,TRBV18,CASSLSGDQLYGYTF
.,TRBV4-3,CASSRDEGTGESNEKLFF
.,TRBV19,CASSSKGDYSNQPQHF
.,TRBV29-1,CSAGTGENQPQHF
.,TRBV9,CASSLGTSSEPPYNEQFF
.,TRBV14,CASSQEPRVDEAFF
.,TRBV7-9,CALNNHAGEGETQYF
.,TRBV18,CASSRLWDSRTDTQYF
.,TRBV2,CAVGTVESQPQHF
.,TRBV4-1,CASSQDTGGGRNTEAFF
.,TRBV4-1,CASSLTWGSSLPNEQFF
.,TRBV7-9,CSSSTAYEQYF
few,TRBV9,CASSVGPLAGEVGEQYF
.,TRBV10-3,CAISGAGAGTDTQYF
.,TRBV9,CASSVATRGKNYGYTF
.,TRBV9,CASSLDNLQGGYTF
.,TRBV18,CASSPPGQGAYNEQFF
.,TRBV10-3,CAISEGQANTEAFF
few,TRBV25-1,CASSRLAGGLDEQFF
.,TRBV4-1,CASSQGQGVGNEQFF
.,TRBV15,CATSRELARLQETQYF
few,TRBV6-1,CASTATAYGYTF
.,TRBV29-1,CSVERDSPYEQYF
.,TRBV4-2,CASSHPKSGDRGRWRKDEQYF
many,TRBV7-9,CASSSRGPETQYF
.,TRBV14,CASSRDRYYGYTF
few,TRBV4-1,CASSWTSVESNEQFF
.,TRBV7-2,CASSPTLAAGNSPLHF
.,TRBV4-2,CASSQERQGIYEQYF
.,TRBV15,CATSRDREPGQYF
once,TRBV19,CASSLLRGQGEKLFF
.,TRBV6-5,CASGMTGGLYEQYF
once,TRBV5-4,CASRGGLTDGYTF
.,TRBV7-3,CASSLTGDGSSGYTF
.,TRBV27,CASSTGATEAFF
.,TRBV19,CASSFRDRSNTEAFF
.,TRBV9,CASSVDLAGNYEQYF
few,TRBV11-2,CASSSAGLKNEQFF
.,TRBV7-9,CASSLGRIEGETQYF
.,TRBV7-9,CASSRTGYEQYF
.,TRBV5-1,CASSFAAGGPHNEQFF
.,TRBV19,CASSIGRGRGPRDYEQYF
.,TRBV29-1,CSVEAEAPFGTIYF
.,TRBV5-6,CASSFGQGFGNQPQHF
.,TRBV4-2,CASSQWSGERETQYF
.,TRBV30,CAWKVGGSSPLHF
.,TRBV5-1,CASAGQGANEAFF
.,TRBV19,CASSMDRRPVGTEAFF
.,TRBV9,CASSPGQGDYGYTF
.,TRBV10-3,CAIRQEREGRDEQFF
.,TRBV7-2,CASSPPYRGLTEAFF
.,TRBV7-2,CASSRSGLAGVGNEQFF
.,TRBV7-9,CASSPFLGQERYEQYF
few,TRBV27,CASSWALANTEAFF